The 21 T cell receptor beta chains listed next were all sequenced from one sample in a study of cytomegalovirus exposure and HLA in healthy donors. Primers included in the PCR were 60 Vbeta and 13 Jbeta primers. TCRdb's copy holds only in-frame clones and misses some; the assay was immunoSEQ multiplex PCR. The sample comprises 150,000 to 180,000 clones, about 76% of which are singletons, and less than 8.5% rests with the top ten. The sequenced material came from PBMCs. The receptor set was obtained from a man aged 25 to 45 in good health and CMV-seropositive.

The CDR3 DNA follows: TGTGCCAGCAGCCCGACTAGGACTGACTCCTACGAGCAGTACTTC. As protein: CASSPTRTDSYEQYF. The V gene is TRBV7-2, the J gene TRBJ2-7; weak D call: TRBD2 (6 bases). CDR1 and CDR2 from the germline V gene are SGHTA and FQGNSA. The V end was cut by 5 bases, the J end by 0 bases, with 14 bases between. This CDR3 spans 15 amino acids.

This clone was recorded only once. V gene TRBV30 combines with J gene TRBJ2-7; 11 bases are a match to TRBD2. Germline trimming cut 4 bases from V and 5 bases from J; bases unmatched to any gene: 4. This CDR3 spans 13 amino acids. Germline V gene sequence: CDR1 GTSNPN, CDR2 SVGIG (reference sequence). The CDR3 region has the DNA TGTGCCTGGAATATAGCGGGAGGGGACGAGCAGTACTTC. It specifies CAWNIAGGDEQYF. The full variable domain, completed using reference TRBV30 and TRBJ2-7, is SQTIHQWPATLVQPVGSPLSLECTVEGTSNPNLYWYRQAAGRGLQLLFYSVGIGQISSEVPQNLSASRPQDRQFILSSKKLLLSDSGFYLCAWNIAGGDEQYFGPGTRLTVT.

The J gene is TRBJ1-1, the V gene TRBV7-2; D perhaps matches TRBD1 (5 bases). CDR1 and CDR2 from the germline V gene are SGHTA and FQGNSA. This CDR3 is built from 14 residues. The V and J ends lost 2 bases and 4 bases respectively, with 11 bases between them. CDR3 region: CASSLSGASTEAFF. CDR3 sequence (DNA): TGTGCCAGCAGCTTAAGTGGGGCGAGCACTGAAGCTTTCTTT.

The rearrangement joins TRBV6-6 to TRBJ2-7; TRBD2 might be the D (6 bases). There are 13 residues in the CDR3. Per the germline V gene, CDR1 is MNHNY and CDR2 is SVGAGI (reference sequence). V was trimmed by 7 bases and J by 5 bases, leaving 15 bases between them. CDR3 DNA sequence: TGTGCCAGCACCGCGACTAGGTCTGACGAGCAGTACTTC. Translating it yields CASTATRSDEQYF.

The chain has TRBV21-1 and TRBJ1-1; TRBD1, as called in the table, went unchecked against the DNA. TRBV21-1 is designated a pseudogene. This CDR3 comprises 10 residues. The CDR3 DNA reads TGTGCCAGCAGCTGGGCCCCGGCTTTCTTT. It is translated as CASSWAPAFF.

This sequence joins TRBV7-8 and TRBJ1-4, with D possibly being TRBD1 (5 bases). Deletions cut 7 bases from V and 2 bases from J, with 11 bases between. The CDR3 loop spans 14 amino acids. Germline loops: CDR1 SGHVS, CDR2 FQNEAQ. The DNA of the CDR3 is TGTGCCAGCACTGTGGGGGGGACTAATGAAAAACTGTTTTTT. It is translated as CASTVGGTNEKLFF.

This chain joins TRBV5-6 and TRBJ2-5; D is possibly TRBD2 (5 bases). In germline, CDR1 is SGHDT, CDR2 YYEEEE. Trimming removed 4 bases from V and 11 bases from J, with 15 bases in between. CDR3 length: 12 residues. The CDR3 DNA reads TGTGCCAGCAGCCGGGCCCTGAGGGAGCAGTACTTC. As protein: CASSRALREQYF.

The rearrangement joins TRBV15 to TRBJ1-2, with TRBD1 identical over 8 bases. Trimming removed 2 bases from V and 8 bases from J; junction bases left unmatched: 7. Germline V gene lookup returns CDR1 LNHNV and CDR2 YYDKDF (reference sequence). This CDR3 is built from 14 residues. CDR3 sequence: CATSRRTGREGYTF. CDR3 bases: TGTGCCACCAGCAGACGGACAGGGAGAGAGGGCTACACCTTC.

The chain uses TRBV7-8 and TRBJ1-5; D gene ambiguous. Per germline, CDR1 SGHVS and CDR2 FQNEAQ. V was cut by 2 bases and J by 0 bases, with 11 bases left in between. The CDR3 is 16 amino acids. CDR3 in amino acids: CASSLLTSYSNQPQHF. The DNA of the CDR3 is TGTGCCAGCAGCTTATTGACATCCTATAGCAATCAGCCCCAGCATTTT.

The CDR3 protein is CASSLVGATYEQYF. For the CDR3, the DNA is TGCGCCAGCAGCTTGGTAGGGGCAACCTACGAGCAGTACTTC. The V gene is TRBV5-1, the J gene TRBJ2-7; a weak D match, TRBD1 (5 bases). Per the germline V gene, CDR1 is SGHRS and CDR2 is YFSETQ. CDR3 length: 14 residues. The V end was cut by 0 bases, the J end by 2 bases, with 9 bases between.

The genes are TRBV30 and TRBJ2-3; D might be TRBD1 (6 bases). In germline, CDR1 is GTSNPN, CDR2 SVGIG (reference sequence). The CDR3 is 14 amino acids. V gave up 5 bases and J gave up 0 bases, with 12 bases separating them. CDR3 DNA sequence: TGTGCCTGGGCCCGGACAGAGAGCACAGATACGCAGTATTTT. Residues: CAWARTESTDTQYF.

The chain employs TRBV27 and TRBJ2-2; tentative D call: TRBD1 (5 bases). V was pared by 3 bases and J by 0 bases, with 20 bases between. The V gene's germline CDR1 is MNHEY and CDR2 SMNVEV (reference sequence). This CDR3 region has 19 residues. CDR3 in amino acids: CASSFAIHGHNANTGELFF. The CDR3 nucleotides are TGTGCCAGCAGTTTCGCGATCCACGGACACAACGCGAACACCGGGGAGCTGTTTTTT.

This chain joins TRBV29-1 and TRBJ2-2, with D perhaps matching TRBD1 (5 bases). Trimming stripped 3 bases from V and 8 bases from J, with 13 bases between. CDR1 is SQVTM, CDR2 ANQGSEA, per germline. This CDR3 contains 13 residues. The CDR3 DNA reads TGCAGCGTTGAGAGTTTAGGGGATGGGGAGCTGTTTTTT. It encodes CSVESLGDGELFF.

The sample holds a few counts of this clone. The rearrangement uses TRBV4-1 and TRBJ2-3; 9 bases align to TRBD2. The length of the CDR3 is 19 residues. J lost 2 bases, V lost 0 bases, and 12 bases had no gene match. From germline, CDR1 is MGHRA and CDR2 YSYEKL. CDR3 DNA: TGCGCCAGCAGCCAAGATCCCTCTCTTGCGGGGGGGCTCACAGATACGCAGTATTTT. Translation: CASSQDPSLAGGLTDTQYF.

V and J are TRBV6-5 and TRBJ1-1; weak D call: TRBD1 (6 bases). The germline V gene encodes CDR1 MNHEY and CDR2 SVGAGI. CDR3 length: 11 residues. Trimming cost V 8 bases and J 5 bases, with 9 bases left between them. CDR3 amino acids: CASERGTEAFF. CDR3 bases: TGTGCCAGCGAAAGGGGGACTGAAGCTTTCTTT.

The rearrangement uses TRBV28 and TRBJ2-1, with D possibly being TRBD2 (5 bases). Germline lookup yields CDR1 MDHEN and CDR2 SYDVKM. The CDR3 runs 16 residues. V was trimmed by 0 bases and J by 7 bases, leaving 16 bases between them. In DNA form, the CDR3 reads TGTGCCAGCAGTTTATGGGGATCCCAACTAGTTAATGAGCAGTTCTTC. Translating gives CASSLWGSQLVNEQFF.

This clone was found a few times. The chain joins TRBV6-4 to TRBJ2-2; no reliable D call. V shed 3 bases and J shed 1 base, with 3 bases lying between them. CDR1 is MRHNA and CDR2 is SNTAGT in the germline V gene. The CDR3 spans 13 residues. The CDR3 DNA follows: TGTGCCAGCAGTGATCGGAACACCGGGGAGCTGTTTTTT. Protein sequence: CASSDRNTGELFF.

A note on this clone: Additional DNA sequences in this sample encode the identical CDR3. The chain recombines TRBV28 with TRBJ2-7; tentative D call: TRBD2 (5 bases). The V end was cut by 4 bases, the J end by 0 bases, with 16 bases between. The CDR3 has 16 residues. Looked up from germline, CDR1 is MDHEN and CDR2 is SYDVKM. CDR3 residues: CASSSSLGSVSYEQYF. In DNA form, the CDR3 reads TGTGCCAGCAGTTCCTCACTAGGCTCGGTCTCCTACGAGCAGTACTTC.

This clone was picked up one time. V is TRBV4-2 and J is TRBJ1-2; 7 nucleotides line up with TRBD1. V lost 1 base, J lost 7 bases, and 6 bases stayed unmatched. This CDR3 region has 14 residues. CDR1 LGHNA and CDR2 YNFKEQ come from the germline V gene. CDR3 residues: CASSQGGQTFGYTF. In DNA, the CDR3 is TGTGCCAGCAGCCAAGGGGGACAGACCTTTGGCTACACCTTC.

The chain couples TRBV7-6 to TRBJ1-3, with 9 bases identical to TRBD1. The CDR3 extends over 16 amino acids. Unmatched junction bases numbered 5, after V lost 5 bases and J lost 0 bases. CDR1 is SGHVS and CDR2 is FNYEAQ in the germline V gene. The CDR3 nucleotides read TGTGCCAGCAGCCCAGGGACAGGGCGCTCTGGAAACACCATATATTTT. Translation gives CASSPGTGRSGNTIYF.

The genes are TRBV7-3 and TRBJ2-1, with 8 bases identical to TRBD2. Trimming at V came to 5 bases and at J to 10 bases, leaving 10 bases not matched to a gene. Germline CDR1 reads SGHTA; CDR2 reads FQGTGA. CDR3 length equals 14 residues. The CDR3 DNA is TGTGCCAGCAGCCTTGAGCGGGAGTACTCAGAGCAGTTCTTC. It translates to CASSLEREYSEQFF.